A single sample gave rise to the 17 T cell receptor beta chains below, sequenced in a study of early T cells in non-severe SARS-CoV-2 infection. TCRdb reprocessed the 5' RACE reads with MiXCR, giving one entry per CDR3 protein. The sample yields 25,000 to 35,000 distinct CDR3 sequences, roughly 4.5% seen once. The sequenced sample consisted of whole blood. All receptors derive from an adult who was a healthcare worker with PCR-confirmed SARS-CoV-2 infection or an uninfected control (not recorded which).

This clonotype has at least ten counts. The CDR3 region has the DNA TGTGCCAGCAGCCCCGAAAGCGGGACCGACAATGAGCAGTTCTTC. It yields the protein CASSPESGTDNEQFF. The chain couples TRBV4-2 to TRBJ2-1; 7 bases map to TRBD2. CDR3 size: 15 residues. In germline, CDR1 is LGHNA, CDR2 YNFKEQ. The J segment lost 5 bases and the V segment lost 4 bases, leaving 8 bases of the junction unmatched.

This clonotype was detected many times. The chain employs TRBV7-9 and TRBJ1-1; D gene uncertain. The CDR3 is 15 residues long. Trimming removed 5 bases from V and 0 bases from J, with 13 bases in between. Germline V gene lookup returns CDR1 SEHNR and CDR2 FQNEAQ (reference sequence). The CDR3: CASSRARVVNTEAFF. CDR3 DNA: TGTGCCAGCAGCCGAGCTAGGGTCGTGAACACTGAAGCTTTCTTT. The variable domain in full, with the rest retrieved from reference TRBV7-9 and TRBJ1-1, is DTGVSQNPRHKITKRGQNVTFRCDPISEHNRLYWYRQTLGQGPEFLTYFQNEAQLEKSRLLSDRFSAERPKGSFSTLEIQRTEQGDSAMYLCASSRARVVNTEAFFGQGTRLTVV.

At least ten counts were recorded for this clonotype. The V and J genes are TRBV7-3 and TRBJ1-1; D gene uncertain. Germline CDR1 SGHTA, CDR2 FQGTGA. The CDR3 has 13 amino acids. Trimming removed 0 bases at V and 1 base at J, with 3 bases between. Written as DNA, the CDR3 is TGTGCCAGCAGCTTAACAGAGAACACTGAAGCTTTCTTT. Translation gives CASSLTENTEAFF.

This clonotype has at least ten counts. CDR3 sequence: CASSQGTSGSYNEQFF. CDR3 coding DNA: TGTGCCAGCAGCCAAGGGACTAGCGGGAGCTACAATGAGCAGTTCTTC. V gene TRBV4-2 combines with J gene TRBJ2-1; 13 positions agree with TRBD2. V was clipped by 1 base and J by 3 bases; unmatched bases: 0. Germline CDR1 reads LGHNA; CDR2 reads YNFKEQ. CDR3 length equals 16 residues.

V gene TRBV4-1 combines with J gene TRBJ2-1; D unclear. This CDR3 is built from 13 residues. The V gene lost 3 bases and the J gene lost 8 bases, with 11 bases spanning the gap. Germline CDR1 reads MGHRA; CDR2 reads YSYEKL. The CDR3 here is CASSHTDIYEQFF. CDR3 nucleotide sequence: TGCGCCAGCAGCCACACCGACATCTATGAGCAGTTCTTC.

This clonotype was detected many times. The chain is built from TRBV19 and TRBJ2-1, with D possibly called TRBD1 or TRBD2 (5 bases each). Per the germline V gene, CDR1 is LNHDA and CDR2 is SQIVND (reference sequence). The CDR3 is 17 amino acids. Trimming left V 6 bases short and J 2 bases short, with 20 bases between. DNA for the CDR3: TGTGCCAGTAGCCTTCCCTGGGGGAGCAGAACCTACAATGAGCAGTTCTTC. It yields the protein CASSLPWGSRTYNEQFF.

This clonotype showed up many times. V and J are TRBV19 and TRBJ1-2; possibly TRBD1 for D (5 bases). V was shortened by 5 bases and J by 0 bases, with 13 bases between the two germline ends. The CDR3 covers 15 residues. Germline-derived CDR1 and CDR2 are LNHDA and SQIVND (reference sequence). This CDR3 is CASSFGAGTNYGYTF. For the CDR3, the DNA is TGTGCCAGTAGTTTTGGGGCAGGCACTAACTATGGCTACACCTTC.

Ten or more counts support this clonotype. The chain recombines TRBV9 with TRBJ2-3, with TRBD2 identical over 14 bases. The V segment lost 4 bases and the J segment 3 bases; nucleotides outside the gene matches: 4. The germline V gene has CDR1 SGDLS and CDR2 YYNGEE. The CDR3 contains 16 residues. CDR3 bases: TGTGCCAGCAGCTCGGGACTAGCGGGAGTGACAGATACGCAGTATTTT. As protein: CASSSGLAGVTDTQYF. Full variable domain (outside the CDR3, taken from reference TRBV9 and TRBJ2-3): DSGVTQTPKHLITATGQRVTLRCSPRSGDLSVYWYQQSLDQGLQFLIQYYNGEERAKGNILERFSAQQFPDLHSELNLSSLELGDSALYFCASSSGLAGVTDTQYFGPGTRLTVL.

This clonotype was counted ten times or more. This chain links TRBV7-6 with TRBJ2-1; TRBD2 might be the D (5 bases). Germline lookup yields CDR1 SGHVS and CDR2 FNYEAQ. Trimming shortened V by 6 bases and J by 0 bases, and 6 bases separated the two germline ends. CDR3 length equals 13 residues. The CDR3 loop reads CASSSASYNEQFF. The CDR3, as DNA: TGTGCCAGCAGTAGCGCCTCCTACAATGAGCAGTTCTTC.

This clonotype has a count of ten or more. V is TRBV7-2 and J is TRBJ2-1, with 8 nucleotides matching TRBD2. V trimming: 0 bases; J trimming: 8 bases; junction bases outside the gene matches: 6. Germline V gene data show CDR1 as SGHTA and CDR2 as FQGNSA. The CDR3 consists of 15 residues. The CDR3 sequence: CASSLAAGAPHEQFF. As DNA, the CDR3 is TGTGCCAGCAGCTTAGCAGCGGGAGCTCCCCATGAGCAGTTCTTC.

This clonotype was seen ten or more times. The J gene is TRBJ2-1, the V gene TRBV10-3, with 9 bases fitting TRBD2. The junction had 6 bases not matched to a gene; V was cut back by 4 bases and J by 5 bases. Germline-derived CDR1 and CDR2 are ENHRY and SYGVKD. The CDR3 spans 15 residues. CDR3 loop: CAISVGASGNNEQFF. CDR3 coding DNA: TGTGCCATCAGTGTCGGGGCTAGCGGGAACAATGAGCAGTTCTTC.

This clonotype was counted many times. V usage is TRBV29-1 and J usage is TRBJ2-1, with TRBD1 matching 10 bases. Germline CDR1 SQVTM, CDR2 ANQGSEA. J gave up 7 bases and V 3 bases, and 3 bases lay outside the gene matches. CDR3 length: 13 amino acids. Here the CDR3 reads CSVEGQGWNEQFF. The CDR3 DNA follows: TGCAGCGTTGAGGGACAGGGGTGGAATGAGCAGTTCTTC.

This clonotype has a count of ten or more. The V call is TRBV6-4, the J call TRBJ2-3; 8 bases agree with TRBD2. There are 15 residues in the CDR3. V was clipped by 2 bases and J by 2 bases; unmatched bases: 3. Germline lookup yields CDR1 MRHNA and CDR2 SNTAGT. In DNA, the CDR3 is TGTGCCAGCAGTGACACTAGCGGAAACACAGATACGCAGTATTTT. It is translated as CASSDTSGNTDTQYF.

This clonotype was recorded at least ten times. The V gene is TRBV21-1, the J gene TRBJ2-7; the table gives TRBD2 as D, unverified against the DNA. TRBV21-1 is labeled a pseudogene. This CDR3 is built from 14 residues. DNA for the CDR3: TGTGCCAGCAGCAATCTAGCGGGAAGAGGCGAGCAGTACTTC. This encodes CASSNLAGRGEQYF.

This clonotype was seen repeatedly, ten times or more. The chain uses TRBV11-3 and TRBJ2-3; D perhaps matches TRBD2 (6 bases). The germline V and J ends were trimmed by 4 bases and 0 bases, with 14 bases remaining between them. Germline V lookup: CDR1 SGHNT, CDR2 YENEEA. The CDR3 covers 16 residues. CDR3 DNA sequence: TGTGCCAGCAGCTCTAGCCGGGGGAGTAGCACAGATACGCAGTATTTT. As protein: CASSSSRGSSTDTQYF.

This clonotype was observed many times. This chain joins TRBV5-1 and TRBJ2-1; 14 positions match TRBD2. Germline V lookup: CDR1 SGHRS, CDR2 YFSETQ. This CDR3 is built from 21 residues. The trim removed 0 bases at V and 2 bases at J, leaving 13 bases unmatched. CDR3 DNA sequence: TGCGCCAGCAGCTTGGACCGACTAGCGGGAGGGCCTCGAAGCGCCTACAATGAGCAGTTCTTC. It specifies CASSLDRLAGGPRSAYNEQFF.

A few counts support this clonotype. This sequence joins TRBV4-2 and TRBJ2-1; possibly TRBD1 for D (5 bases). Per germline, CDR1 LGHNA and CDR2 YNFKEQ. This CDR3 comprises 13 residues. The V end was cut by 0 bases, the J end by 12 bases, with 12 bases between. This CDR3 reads CASSQEFKQGQFF. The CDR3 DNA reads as TGTGCCAGCAGCCAAGAGTTTAAGCAGGGGCAGTTCTTC.